The 17 T cell receptor beta chains below come from one sample, sequenced in a study of T cell responses to AZD1222 COVID-19 vaccine. Clones were sequenced by immunoSEQ multiplex PCR, and TCRdb holds only the in-frame ones, with some missing. Among over 90,000 clones listed, approximately 88% were seen once. This material consisted of peripheral blood, taken on day 0 of AZD1222 vaccination. These receptor sequences come from an adult in good health.

V gene TRBV7-2 combines with J gene TRBJ1-2; 12 positions match TRBD1. The J segment lost 4 bases and the V segment lost 1 base, leaving 7 bases of the junction unmatched. Looked up from germline, CDR1 is SGHTA and CDR2 is FQGNSA. The CDR3 spans 17 residues. The CDR3 DNA is TGTGCCAGCAGCTTAGGAGGGACAGGGGGCGCGGTCTATGGCTACACCTTC. Residues: CASSLGGTGGAVYGYTF.

This clone was seen just once. The genes are TRBV10-2 and TRBJ1-1, with a weak D call TRBD1 (6 bases). The CDR3 extends over 15 amino acids. The ends were cut back, 2 bases at V and 8 bases at J, with 18 bases in the middle. Per germline, CDR1 WSHSY and CDR2 SAAADI. DNA of the CDR3: TGCGCCAGCAGTGAGCCCCCCGGGACATCCTCCGAAGCTTTCTTT. This encodes CASSEPPGTSSEAFF.

Concerning this clone itself: The germline gene is not matched at one end of the junction; a read error may be the cause. The gene calls are TRBV7-7 and TRBJ2-1; D gene uncertain. Germline lookup yields CDR1 SSHAT and CDR2 FNYEAQ (reference sequence). The CDR3 loop spans 16 amino acids. The DNA of the CDR3 is TGTGCTAGCAGCGACACGGGTGGCCGAACCTACAATGAGCAGTTCTTC. Residues: CASSDTGGRTYNEQFF.

The chain employs TRBV7-2 and TRBJ2-3; 9 bases agree with TRBD1. This CDR3 contains 15 residues. CDR1 SGHTA and CDR2 FQGNSA come from the germline V gene. Trimming cost V 2 bases and J 6 bases; bases outside gene matches: 6. The CDR3 loop reads CASSLRTGERDTQYF. In DNA, the CDR3 is TGTGCCAGCAGCTTAAGGACAGGGGAGAGGGATACGCAGTATTTT.

V usage is TRBV10-3 and J usage is TRBJ2-2; possibly TRBD1 for D (5 bases). Per germline, CDR1 ENHRY and CDR2 SYGVKD. V lost 4 bases and J 2 bases, leaving 8 bases between the germline ends. This CDR3 has 14 amino acids. The CDR3 DNA is TGTGCCATCAGTGGGCAGGGTAACACCGGGGAGCTGTTTTTT. This gives the protein CAISGQGNTGELFF.

V gene TRBV7-2 combines with J gene TRBJ1-3, with 8 bases matching TRBD1. Unmatched junction bases numbered 9, after V lost 5 bases and J lost 6 bases. The CDR3 length is 15 residues. Germline CDR1 SGHTA, CDR2 FQGNSA. In nucleotides, the CDR3 is TGTGCCAGCAGCCTTCAGGGGGCTGGAGAAAACACCATATATTTT. Translated, it gives CASSLQGAGENTIYF. The full variable domain, rest sourced from reference TRBV7-2 and TRBJ1-3, is GAGVSQSPSNKVTEKGKDVELRCDPISGHTALYWYRQSLGQGLEFLIYFQGNSAPDKSGLPSDRFSAERTGGSVSTLTIQRTQQEDSAVYLCASSLQGAGENTIYFGEGSWLTVV.

Details on this clone: One junction end disagrees with the germline gene, perhaps due to a read error. The rearrangement links TRBV2 to TRBJ2-6, with no clear D. The germline gives CDR1 SNHLY, CDR2 FYNNEI. This CDR3 contains 12 residues. DNA for the CDR3: TGCACGGCCTACTCTGGGGCCAACGTCCTGACTTTC. Encoded protein: CTAYSGANVLTF. Variable domain in full (rest from reference TRBV2 and TRBJ2-6): EPEVTQTPSHQVTQMGQEVILRCVPISNHLYFYWYRQILGQKVEFLVSFYNNEISEKSEIFDDQFSVERPDGSNFTLKIRSTKLEDSAMYFCTAYSGANVLTFGAGSRLTVL.

This sequence joins TRBV28 and TRBJ1-2, with D hard to call. Trimming shortened V by 6 bases and J by 3 bases, and 11 bases separated the two germline ends. Germline V CDR1 and CDR2: MDHEN, SYDVKM. The CDR3 runs to 13 residues. CDR3 region: CASRAGSYYGYTF. The CDR3 region has the DNA TGTGCCAGCAGGGCGGGGAGCTACTATGGCTACACCTTC.

A single count supports this clone. The chain couples TRBV4-3 to TRBJ1-2; 7 nucleotides agree with TRBD1. The ends lost 4 bases at V and 5 bases at J; junction bases unmatched: 4. Germline CDR1 LGHNA, CDR2 YSLEER. The length of the CDR3 is 13 residues. The DNA of the CDR3 is TGCGCCAGCAGCCCTGGGACAGTTTATGGCTACACCTTC. It specifies CASSPGTVYGYTF.

This rearrangement joins TRBV25-1 to TRBJ2-5; D gene unclear. Trimming stripped 4 bases from V and 3 bases from J, with 9 bases between. This CDR3 has 13 residues. Looked up from germline, CDR1 is MGHDK and CDR2 is SYGVNS. The CDR3 is CASSVMGKETQYF. CDR3 nucleotides: TGTGCCAGCAGTGTGATGGGGAAAGAGACCCAGTACTTC.

This clone was recorded once. The V gene is TRBV6-5, the J gene TRBJ2-7; possibly TRBD2 for D (7 bases). The CDR3 consists of 14 residues. The germline V gene has CDR1 MNHEY and CDR2 SVGAGI. V lost 5 bases and J 4 bases, leaving 15 bases between the germline ends. The CDR3 is CASSRGGPIYEQYF. The DNA of the CDR3 is TGTGCCAGCAGTCGCGGGGGCCCAATATACGAGCAGTACTTC.

The J gene is TRBJ1-1, the V gene TRBV5-1; D call uncertain. With 5 bases removed from V and 0 bases from J, the gap between germline ends came to 8 bases. Germline V lookup: CDR1 SGHRS, CDR2 YFSETQ. This CDR3 has 13 amino acids. CDR3 DNA: TGCGCCAGCAGAAGGGCCATGAACACTGAAGCTTTCTTT. It codes for CASRRAMNTEAFF.

The genes are TRBV7-2 and TRBJ1-2; D remains ambiguous. Trimming shortened V by 1 base and J by 5 bases, and 11 bases separated the two germline ends. The CDR3 is 14 amino acids. CDR1 and CDR2 from the germline V gene are SGHTA and FQGNSA. CDR3 sequence: CASSLGHSTYGYTF. As DNA, the CDR3 is TGTGCCAGCAGCTTAGGTCACAGCACGTATGGCTACACCTTC.

The rearrangement joins TRBV3-1 (or the pseudogene TRBV3-2) to TRBJ2-7; D may be TRBD1 (5 bases). This CDR3 has 13 residues. Germline V gives CDR1 LGHDT, CDR2 YNNKEL (reference sequence). Trimming removed 3 bases at V and 3 bases at J, with 9 bases between. The CDR3 DNA reads as TGTGCCAGCAGCCACCAGGGAAGCTACGAGCAGTACTTC. Its protein product is CASSHQGSYEQYF.

The chain is built from TRBV9 and TRBJ2-1; 9 bases match TRBD2. The germline V gene encodes CDR1 SGDLS and CDR2 YYNGEE. The J segment lost 8 bases and the V segment lost 5 bases, leaving 11 bases of the junction unmatched. This CDR3 comprises 15 residues. The CDR3 spells CASSSVAGVEDEQFF. CDR3 nucleotides: TGTGCCAGCAGTTCCGTAGCGGGGGTTGAGGATGAGCAGTTCTTC.

V and J are TRBV19 and TRBJ1-1, with D tentatively TRBD1 (6 bases). Trimming cost V 5 bases and J 1 base, with 11 bases left between them. The CDR3 runs to 14 residues. Germline-derived CDR1 and CDR2 are LNHDA and SQIVND (reference sequence). The CDR3 DNA follows: TGTGCCAGTAGTTCGGCAGGGGCGAACACTGAAGCTTTCTTT. It codes for CASSSAGANTEAFF.

This chain uses TRBV28 with TRBJ2-1; 8 positions agree with TRBD2. The CDR3 spans 17 residues. The germline V gene has CDR1 MDHEN and CDR2 SYDVKM. V dropped 7 bases and J dropped 8; count of bases not matched to a gene: 19. CDR3 bases: TGTGCCAGCACCCTTCGTAGTGGACTAGCCGGAGGGGATGAGCAGTTCTTC. Translation: CASTLRSGLAGGDEQFF.